The rows below give T cell receptor beta chains drawn from one sample of a study of blood T cell repertoires in COVID-19. Some clones are missing from TCRdb's copy, which holds only in-frame ones; the method was immunoSEQ multiplex PCR. Of about 180,000 clones listed, more than 70% are singletons. The sequenced material came from peripheral blood. These receptors were taken from a woman aged 80 or older with active or convalescent COVID-19. Both conserved end residues are part of each CDR3. A D gene is named only where the DNA matches it firmly. Only some rows state a clone size, as once, few, many or a class for expanded clones.

d_call: .
j_call: TRBJ2-1
cdr3_length: 14
v_call: TRBV6-5
clone_size: .
cdr3_nt: TGTGCCAGCAGTTGGGGCCGGCCCTACAATGAGCAGTTCTTC
cdr3_aa: CASSWGRPYNEQFF

d_call: TRBD2
j_call: TRBJ2-7
cdr3_length: 15
v_call: TRBV3-1/TRBV3-2
clone_size: .
cdr3_nt: TGTGCCAGCAGCCGAGGGGGACTAGATTTGTACGAGCAGTACTTC
cdr3_aa: CASSRGGLDLYEQYF

d_call: TRBD2
j_call: TRBJ2-1
cdr3_length: 17
v_call: TRBV3-1/TRBV3-2
clone_size: .
cdr3_nt: TGTGCCAGCAGCCAGCTTAGGACTAGCGGGAGGGCCAATGAGCAGTTCTTC
cdr3_aa: CASSQLRTSGRANEQFF

d_call: .
j_call: TRBJ2-5
cdr3_length: 15
v_call: TRBV6-5
clone_size: .
cdr3_nt: TGTGCCAGCGGGTTCGGACTCGGTCGGGGAGAGACCCAGTACTTC
cdr3_aa: CASGFGLGRGETQYF

d_call: TRBD1
j_call: TRBJ1-1
cdr3_length: 16
v_call: TRBV9
clone_size: .
cdr3_nt: TGTGCCAGCAGCGTAGAAGGGACAGGGGGCTGGAATGAAGCTTTCTTT
cdr3_aa: CASSVEGTGGWNEAFF

d_call: TRBD1
j_call: TRBJ2-7
cdr3_length: 14
v_call: TRBV11-3
clone_size: .
cdr3_nt: TGTGCCAGCAGCCAACGGACAGGGATTTACGAGCAGTACTTC
cdr3_aa: CASSQRTGIYEQYF

d_call: .
j_call: TRBJ2-7
cdr3_length: 13
v_call: TRBV24-1
clone_size: .
cdr3_nt: TGTGCCACCAGTGATACGGTCTCCTACGAGCAGTACTTC
cdr3_aa: CATSDTVSYEQYF

d_call: .
j_call: TRBJ1-5
cdr3_length: 15
v_call: TRBV10-1
clone_size: .
cdr3_nt: TGCGCCAGCAGGACAGGCGAGACCCCCCTTCAGCCCCAGCATTTT
cdr3_aa: CASRTGETPLQPQHF

d_call: .
j_call: TRBJ2-1
cdr3_length: 15
v_call: TRBV27
clone_size: few
cdr3_nt: TGTGCCAGCAGTTTCCTCGGACAGACCTACAATGAGCAGTTCTTC
cdr3_aa: CASSFLGQTYNEQFF

d_call: TRBD2
j_call: TRBJ2-5
cdr3_length: 18
v_call: TRBV19
clone_size: .
cdr3_nt: TGTGCCAGTAGTACACGACAGGGGACTAGCGGGAGCCCCGAGACCCAGTACTTC
cdr3_aa: CASSTRQGTSGSPETQYF

d_call: .
j_call: TRBJ2-5
cdr3_length: 16
v_call: TRBV27
clone_size: .
cdr3_nt: TGTGCCAGCAGTTTAGGTACCCGGGTTGGACAAGAGACCCAGTACTTC
cdr3_aa: CASSLGTRVGQETQYF

d_call: TRBD2
j_call: TRBJ2-1
cdr3_length: 16
v_call: TRBV13
clone_size: .
cdr3_nt: TGTGCCAGCAGCCAACGAACCGGGACTAAAAACAATGAGCAGTTCTTC
cdr3_aa: CASSQRTGTKNNEQFF

d_call: TRBD1
j_call: TRBJ1-1
cdr3_length: 15
v_call: TRBV19
clone_size: .
cdr3_nt: TGTGCCAGCCCTCCGCCGGGGACAGGGGGCACTGAAGCTTTCTTT
cdr3_aa: CASPPPGTGGTEAFF

d_call: TRBD1
j_call: TRBJ1-3
cdr3_length: 18
v_call: TRBV5-4
clone_size: .
cdr3_nt: TGTGCCAGCAGCTTGGTAGGGACAGGGAGAGGCTCTGGAAACACCATATATTTT
cdr3_aa: CASSLVGTGRGSGNTIYF

d_call: .
j_call: TRBJ1-1
cdr3_length: 13
v_call: TRBV10-2
clone_size: many
cdr3_nt: TGCGCCAGCAGCTGGGACTTGAACACTGAAGCTTTCTTT
cdr3_aa: CASSWDLNTEAFF

d_call: .
j_call: TRBJ1-1
cdr3_length: 16
v_call: TRBV4-1
clone_size: medium-sized
cdr3_nt: TGCGCCAGCAGCCAATCCCCAGGAGGAGGGAACACTGAAGCTTTCTTT
cdr3_aa: CASSQSPGGGNTEAFF

d_call: .
j_call: TRBJ1-3
cdr3_length: 14
v_call: TRBV6-5
clone_size: .
cdr3_nt: TGTGCCAGCAGTTACACGGGAGATGGGAACACCATATATTTT
cdr3_aa: CASSYTGDGNTIYF

d_call: TRBD2
j_call: TRBJ2-2
cdr3_length: 17
v_call: TRBV9
clone_size: .
cdr3_nt: TGTGCCAGCAGCGTAGAGCGACTAGCGAGTTACGCCGGGGAGCTGTTTTTT
cdr3_aa: CASSVERLASYAGELFF

d_call: .
j_call: TRBJ1-5
cdr3_length: 13
v_call: TRBV19
clone_size: .
cdr3_nt: TGTGCCAGTAGGAACTTTCGCAATCAGCCCCAGCATTTT
cdr3_aa: CASRNFRNQPQHF

d_call: TRBD1
j_call: TRBJ1-1
cdr3_length: 12
v_call: TRBV28
clone_size: few
cdr3_nt: TGTGCCAGCAGGCAGGGGGGCCGAGAAGCTTTCTTT
cdr3_aa: CASRQGGREAFF

d_call: .
j_call: TRBJ2-2
cdr3_length: 15
v_call: TRBV5-1
clone_size: .
cdr3_nt: TGCGCCAGCAGCTTGGGGTCAGGGTCCACCGGGGAGCTGTTTTTT
cdr3_aa: CASSLGSGSTGELFF

d_call: .
j_call: TRBJ1-1
cdr3_length: 13
v_call: TRBV5-1
clone_size: .
cdr3_nt: TGCGCCAGCAGCTTGGGGCAGGTCGCTGAAGCTTTCTTT
cdr3_aa: CASSLGQVAEAFF

d_call: .
j_call: TRBJ1-5
cdr3_length: 15
v_call: TRBV11-1
clone_size: .
cdr3_nt: TGTGCCAGCAGTCGGACACGCCTAAGCAATCAGCCCCAGCATTTT
cdr3_aa: CASSRTRLSNQPQHF

d_call: .
j_call: TRBJ1-2
cdr3_length: 14
v_call: TRBV2
clone_size: .
cdr3_nt: TGTGCCAGCAGTTACAGGGCTGTCTCTGGTGGCTACACCTTC
cdr3_aa: CASSYRAVSGGYTF

d_call: TRBD2
j_call: TRBJ2-1
cdr3_length: 17
v_call: TRBV6-2/TRBV6-3
clone_size: .
cdr3_nt: TGTGCCAGCAGTTACTCTCCACTAGCGGGGATATACAATGAGCAGTTCTTC
cdr3_aa: CASSYSPLAGIYNEQFF

d_call: .
j_call: TRBJ1-2
cdr3_length: 13
v_call: TRBV28
clone_size: .
cdr3_nt: TGTGCCAGCACCCCTAACCGGGGTAGTGGCTACACCTTC
cdr3_aa: CASTPNRGSGYTF

d_call: TRBD2
j_call: TRBJ2-1
cdr3_length: 16
v_call: TRBV5-1
clone_size: .
cdr3_nt: TGCGCCAGCAGCTTGAATCCAGCGGGAGCCTACAATGAGCAGTTCTTC
cdr3_aa: CASSLNPAGAYNEQFF

d_call: .
j_call: TRBJ2-2
cdr3_length: 18
v_call: TRBV5-1
clone_size: few
cdr3_nt: TGCGCCAGCAGCTTGGTAGGGGGAGGGCCTCGAAATACCGGGGAGCTGTTTTTT
cdr3_aa: CASSLVGGGPRNTGELFF

d_call: .
j_call: TRBJ2-7
cdr3_length: 13
v_call: TRBV12-3/TRBV12-4
clone_size: .
cdr3_nt: TGTGCCAGCAGTTTGGGCGGAGGCTACGAGCAGTACTTC
cdr3_aa: CASSLGGGYEQYF

d_call: TRBD2
j_call: TRBJ2-2
cdr3_length: 15
v_call: TRBV13
clone_size: .
cdr3_nt: TGTGCCAGCAGCCCGACTAGCGCCAACACCGGGGAGCTGTTTTTT
cdr3_aa: CASSPTSANTGELFF

d_call: TRBD2
j_call: TRBJ2-7
cdr3_length: 12
v_call: TRBV5-6
clone_size: .
cdr3_nt: TGTGCCAGCAGCCGGGACTACTACGAGCAGTACTTC
cdr3_aa: CASSRDYYEQYF

d_call: .
j_call: TRBJ2-7
cdr3_length: 16
v_call: TRBV18
clone_size: few
cdr3_nt: TGTGCCAGCTCACCACCGTTCGGCGGTAGCTCCTACGAGCAGTACTTC
cdr3_aa: CASSPPFGGSSYEQYF

d_call: TRBD1
j_call: TRBJ1-4
cdr3_length: 16
v_call: TRBV5-1
clone_size: .
cdr3_nt: TGCGCCAGCAGCTTGGCACTCGGCAGGGGGCATGAAAAACTGTTTTTT
cdr3_aa: CASSLALGRGHEKLFF